A single sample is the source of the 21 T cell receptor beta chains below, sequenced in a study of T cells after yellow fever vaccination. TCRdb re-analysed the 5' RACE reads in MiXCR, keeping a single row per CDR3 protein. This sample yields about 320,000 distinct CDR3 sequences, of which around 4.5% are seen a single time; around 19% belongs to the top ten. The starting material was PBMCs, obtained 15 days after the yellow fever booster vaccination. The origin of the receptors is a man aged 18 to 29 who received the YFV17D yellow fever vaccine.

Written as DNA, the CDR3 is TGTGCCAGCAGTTACCGGGGGGGATGGACCGGGGAGCTGTTTTTT. Protein sequence: CASSYRGGWTGELFF. This chain joins TRBV6-6 and TRBJ2-2; TRBD2 matches at 8 bases. CDR3 length equals 15 residues. From germline, CDR1 is MNHNY and CDR2 SVGAGI (reference sequence). After removal of 2 bases from V and 5 bases from J, the junction contained 4 bases not matched to a gene.

The table lists this clonotype with a few counts. This sequence joins TRBV6-2 or TRBV6-3 and TRBJ2-7; D not certain. This CDR3 has 14 amino acids. Germline CDR1 is MNHEY and CDR2 is SVGEGT. V lost 2 bases to trimming and J lost 3 bases, with 11 bases between them. The CDR3 spells CASSYGAVNYEQYF. Here the CDR3 DNA reads TGTGCCAGCAGTTACGGTGCAGTTAACTACGAGCAGTACTTC.

This clonotype was seen a handful of times. The chain joins TRBV20-1 to TRBJ2-6; 7 bases match TRBD2. The CDR3 is 17 amino acids. Germline CDR1 reads DFQATT; CDR2 reads SNEGSKA (reference sequence). The J segment lost 1 base and the V segment lost 0 bases, leaving 6 bases of the junction unmatched. As DNA, the CDR3 is TGCAGTGCTAGAGATCCGACGGGGGGTTCTGGGGCCAACGTCCTGACTTTC. As protein: CSARDPTGGSGANVLTF.

This clonotype was seen many times. The chain couples TRBV20-1 to TRBJ2-5; D gene uncertain. This CDR3 comprises 13 residues. The V and J ends lost 5 bases and 5 bases respectively, with 15 bases between them. Germline V lookup: CDR1 DFQATT, CDR2 SNEGSKA (reference sequence). The chain's CDR3 is CSALGLTGETQYF. The CDR3 nucleotides read TGCAGTGCTCTAGGGCTAACCGGGGAGACCCAGTACTTC.

The chain joins TRBV7-9 to TRBJ1-4; no reliable D call. The germline CDR1 and CDR2 sequences are SEHNR and FQNEAQ (reference sequence). V lost 7 bases and J 8 bases, leaving 14 bases between the germline ends. The CDR3 extends over 13 amino acids. CDR3 sequence: CASTWRPSEKLFF. In DNA form, the CDR3 reads TGTGCCAGCACCTGGCGTCCCTCAGAAAAACTGTTTTTT.

The table lists this clonotype with many counts. The V call is TRBV6-5, the J call TRBJ1-2, with no clear D. The CDR3 is made up of 14 amino acids. V shed 0 bases and J shed 3 bases, with 8 bases lying between them. CDR1 is MNHEY, CDR2 SVGAGI, per germline. The DNA for the CDR3 is TGTGCCAGCAGTTACTCGAAACAGCACTATGGCTACACCTTC. Amino acids: CASSYSKQHYGYTF.

The chain combines TRBV20-1 with TRBJ2-7; 15 positions agree with TRBD2. The V gene's germline CDR1 is DFQATT and CDR2 SNEGSKA (reference sequence). The ends lost 0 bases at V and 0 bases at J; junction bases unmatched: 6. The CDR3 totals 18 residues. The CDR3 here is CSARDPGLAGGSSYEQYV. Here the CDR3 DNA reads TGCAGTGCTAGAGATCCGGGACTAGCGGGGGGCTCCTCCTACGAGCAGTACGTC.

The chain is built from TRBV11-3 and TRBJ2-3; 9 bases match TRBD1. Germline assignment: CDR1 SGHNT and CDR2 YENEEA. There are 18 residues in the CDR3. The trim removed 6 bases at V and 0 bases at J, leaving 13 bases unmatched. Here the CDR3 DNA reads TGTGCCAGCAGTCCAAGCAAACAGGGGGCGATTAGCACAGATACGCAGTATTTT. The encoded protein is CASSPSKQGAISTDTQYF.

This clonotype has just a few counts. The chain uses TRBV7-3 and TRBJ2-5, with D maybe TRBD1 (7 bases). Deletions cut 9 bases from V and 5 bases from J, with 16 bases between. Germline CDR1 SGHTA, CDR2 FQGTGA. This CDR3 has 13 residues. CDR3 sequence: CARTMTGRETQYF. In nucleotides, the CDR3 is TGTGCCAGAACTATGACAGGGAGGGAGACCCAGTACTTC.

This clonotype showed up many times. The chain uses TRBV5-6 and TRBJ2-1; a possible D gene is TRBD1 (5 bases). Germline CDR1 SGHDT, CDR2 YYEEEE. V dropped 1 base and J dropped 7 bases, with 9 bases sitting between them. This CDR3 has 13 residues. Here the CDR3 reads CASSLQGINEQFF. The CDR3 DNA sequence: TGTGCCAGCAGCTTGCAGGGAATTAATGAGCAGTTCTTC.

This clonotype was seen more than once but under ten times. V gene TRBV5-1 combines with J gene TRBJ1-1, with 8 positions matching TRBD1. The CDR3 is 15 residues long. Germline loops: CDR1 SGHRS, CDR2 YFSETQ. The trim removed 3 bases at V and 4 bases at J, leaving 8 bases unmatched. CDR3 protein: CASSSDRDFGTEAFF. As DNA, the CDR3 is TGCGCCAGCAGCTCGGACAGGGATTTTGGCACTGAAGCTTTCTTT.

This clonotype was counted a few times. The chain recombines TRBV14 with TRBJ2-1, with TRBD2 identical over 7 bases. This CDR3 contains 16 residues. Germline loops: CDR1 SGHDN, CDR2 FVKESK. The V and J ends lost 4 bases and 2 bases, in that order; junction bases with no gene match: 8. CDR3 DNA: TGTGCCAGCAGCCCCCTGGGGGGGGAAGCCTACAATGAGCAGTTCTTC. It translates to CASSPLGGEAYNEQFF.

V usage is TRBV12-3 or TRBV12-4 and J usage is TRBJ2-1; D possibly corresponds to TRBD2 (5 bases). The CDR3 is 17 residues long. V was cut by 4 bases and J by 9 bases, with 25 bases left in between. CDR3 in DNA: TGTGCCAGCAGTTCTCGGACCACCTCACTAGGTTTAGCTGAGCAGTTCTTC. Its translation is CASSSRTTSLGLAEQFF.

V is TRBV5-1 and J is TRBJ2-1, with TRBD1 matching over 8 bases. Germline values: CDR1 SGHRS, CDR2 YFSETQ. Trimming cost V 4 bases and J 9 bases; bases outside gene matches: 9. The CDR3 loop spans 14 amino acids. The CDR3 coding sequence is TGCGCCAGCAGCCTCCCGACAGGGGTGCCTGAGCAGTTCTTC. This translates into CASSLPTGVPEQFF.

In its sample, this clonotype was seen many times. The chain links TRBV6-5 to TRBJ1-4; TRBD1 might be the D (5 bases). The CDR3 has 15 amino acids. With 0 bases removed from V and 4 bases from J, the gap between germline ends came to 9 bases. CDR1 MNHEY and CDR2 SVGAGI come from the germline V gene. CDR3 amino acids: CASSYSGRVNEKLFF. The CDR3 nucleotides read TGTGCCAGCAGTTACTCGGGCAGGGTTAATGAAAAACTGTTTTTT.

On this clonotype: One junction end disagrees with the germline gene, perhaps due to a read error. The V and J genes are TRBV4-3 and TRBJ1-3; D is undetermined. Germline CDR1 LGHNA, CDR2 YSLEER. CDR3 length: 16 residues. The CDR3 DNA reads TGCGCCAGCACCCAAGATCGGCAGTTACCTGGAAACACCATATATTTT. It codes for CASTQDRQLPGNTIYF.

In DNA, the CDR3 is TGCAGTGCTAGAGACCCCTCTCTTCATACAACTAATGAAAAACTGTTTTTT. Its protein product is CSARDPSLHTTNEKLFF. The rearrangement uses TRBV20-1 and TRBJ1-4; D remains unclear. Per the germline V gene, CDR1 is DFQATT and CDR2 is SNEGSKA (reference sequence). CDR3 length: 17 residues. Trimming took 0 bases from V and 0 from J, leaving 14 bases between them.

This clonotype has a count of ten or more. This rearrangement joins TRBV7-8 to TRBJ2-3; D may be TRBD1 (6 bases). Trimming removed 3 bases from V and 2 bases from J, with 21 bases in between. The CDR3 length is 18 residues. Germline loops: CDR1 SGHVS, CDR2 FQNEAQ. Written as DNA, the CDR3 is TGTGCCAGCAGCTTCTTTGCCGAGACAGGTCGTAACACAGATACGCAGTATTTT. Translation gives CASSFFAETGRNTDTQYF. The full variable domain, completed using reference TRBV7-8 and TRBJ2-3, is GAGVSQSPRYKVAKRGQDVALRCDPISGHVSLFWYQQALGQGPEFLTYFQNEAQLDKSGLPSDRFFAERPEGSVSTLKIQRTQQEDSAVYLCASSFFAETGRNTDTQYFGPGTRLTVL.

There are a few counts of this clonotype. The V gene is TRBV6-6, the J gene TRBJ2-1; D perhaps matches TRBD1 (5 bases). The V gene lost 3 bases and the J gene lost 3 bases, with 12 bases spanning the gap. CDR1 and CDR2 (germline): MNHNY, SVGAGI (reference sequence). This CDR3 has 15 residues. This CDR3 reads CASSYTRVDYNEQFF. CDR3 nucleotide sequence: TGTGCCAGCAGTTATACCAGGGTGGACTACAATGAGCAGTTCTTC.

This clonotype came up a few times. The chain carries TRBV5-1 and TRBJ2-7; D possibly corresponds to TRBD1 (6 bases). The CDR3 extends over 15 amino acids. Trimming took off 4 bases at V and 4 bases at J, with 18 bases between the two ends. Per germline, CDR1 SGHRS and CDR2 YFSETQ. The CDR3 loop reads CASSQQPGHRYEQYV. In DNA form, the CDR3 reads TGCGCCAGCAGCCAACAGCCGGGACACCGATACGAGCAGTACGTC.

This rearrangement joins TRBV21-1 to TRBJ2-7; the table's D call, TRBD2, has no DNA check behind it. TRBV21-1 is a known pseudogene. This CDR3 contains 18 residues. The CDR3: CASSKARLAGRSSYEQYV. The CDR3 coding sequence is TGTGCCAGCAGCAAAGCACGGTTGGCAGGGCGATCCTCCTACGAGCAGTACGTC.